This TCR beta chain was captured in a study of post-analysis software for immune sequencing data (dated by TCRdb to between 2015 and 2017). Background for the entire study: The recorded disease courses included relapsing-remitting, secondary progressive and progressive-relapsing multiple sclerosis, and some patients had no subtype annotation. The patient repertoires were set against around ten previously published healthy control repertoires from donors whose ages ranged from roughly 6 to 25 years. A subset of samples was prepared in parallel using single-end sample barcoding, then pooled and co-amplified after Illumina adapter ligation.

This clonotype was counted a single time. Its antigen is unknown. It has no much larger one-base neighbor in the sample; base qualities were not kept. Receptor libraries were prepared by PCR. Sequenced using an Illumina HiSeq 2500. To reduce PCR and sequencing biases, unique molecular identifiers were built into the TCR beta cDNA libraries. About 500,000 cDNA molecules were obtained for every 1 to 10 million input T cells, so each molecule roughly corresponded to one T cell. The same protocol used for the earlier healthy control dataset was applied to prepare and sequence the patient libraries. Within a given batch, samples were prepared together, multiplexed and sequenced on the same HiSeq lane. In the original analysis: MIGEC handled the raw barcoded reads, throwing out single-read molecular identifier groups before consensus assembly and CDR3 extraction. VDJtools was used for post-analysis of the clonotype tables, and diversity was normalized by down-sampling every dataset to the size of the smallest sample. In repertoire overlap clustering, CDR3 amino acid sequences, but not nucleotide sequences, were matched to correct batch-related cross-sample contamination. TCRdb itself trimmed the public reads at Q25 with fastp, ran MiXCR and retained productive beta chains. Rows with one shared CDR3 protein collapse into an entry with the most common genes and DNA. TCRdb's processing, not the authors' own work, is the source of the V and J calls. Present in this sample are approximately 690,000 distinct CDR3 sequences, roughly three fifths of which were seen just once. Clones ranked in the top ten supply roughly 10% of the sample.

CDR1 and CDR2 are drawn from the germline V gene: LGHNA, YSLEER. Deletion took 5 bases off V and 0 bases off J, with a span of 10 bases between the germline ends. The CDR3 starts with the cysteine, ends with the phenylalanine, and has 14 residues. The sequence is cut down to CDR3 DNA, 42 bases in frame from base 1. TCR beta repertoires were profiled from peripheral blood of under 15 young patients with multiple sclerosis to demonstrate the VDJtools post-analysis software. The multiple sclerosis patients were children and adolescents ranging in age from roughly 6 to 16 years. General findings and caveats noted by the study authors: The multiple sclerosis patient group was slightly younger than the control group. Significantly lower normalized Chao1 diversity was found in multiple sclerosis patients than in controls, suggesting substantial peripheral T-cell clonal expansion. Roughly 5 TRBV segments, including TRBV5-6, TRBV5-1 and TRBV20-1, were significantly more frequent in patients than controls. Direct clustering with F measure revealed strong co-clustering of samples prepared in the same batch, which led to a batch-effect correction.

Sequenced material: blood. The receptor was isolated from a girl aged 2 to 9 with multiple sclerosis. The chain was built from TRBV4-3 and TRBJ1-1; possibly the D gene is TRBD1, per 6 matching bases. This receptor has the CDR3 CASSATGLNTEAFF. The nucleotides are TGCGCCAGCAGCGCAACAGGGCTGAACACTGAAGCTTTCTTT.